This TCR beta chain was retrieved from a study of blood T cell repertoires in COVID-19. The method was immunoSEQ multiplex PCR; TCRdb's version includes in-frame clones alone and lacks a portion of them. The table records about 120,000 clones, approximately 90% of them present only once. The clonotype originates from a human donor in a cohort sampled during active COVID-19. The sample taken for sequencing was peripheral blood.

The CDR3 spells CASSYSSGSQETQYF. In DNA, the CDR3 is TGTGCCAGCAGTTACTCGAGCGGGAGCCAAGAGACCCAGTACTTC. This chain joins TRBV6-6 and TRBJ2-5; 8 bases match TRBD2. The ends lost 0 bases at V and 1 base at J; junction bases unmatched: 1. The CDR3 length is 15 residues. The germline CDR1 and CDR2 sequences are MNHNY and SVGAGI (reference sequence).